These 27 T cell receptor beta chains were all obtained from the same sample, sequenced in a study of OX40 agonist ivuxolimab in advanced cancers. The library was produced with the immunoSEQ multiplex PCR assay. This is the immuneACCESS table as TCRdb keeps it, with only in-frame sequences that have V and J called. A part of the clones is gone; compared with another copy, unresolved V genes explain less than half, and the rest is unexplained. The sample yields 45,000 to 55,000 clones; roughly 84% were counted once. Over 0.5% of the sample belongs to the ten largest clones. Material: CD4+ or CD8+ T cells sorted from blood, obtained in a trial of the OX40 agonist ivuxolimab. These receptors were obtained from an adult with an advanced solid tumor such as melanoma, head and neck, liver or kidney cancer.

This sequence joins TRBV2 and TRBJ1-4; D is unresolved. The CDR3 runs to 16 residues. Germline values: CDR1 SNHLY, CDR2 FYNNEI. The ends were cut back, 3 bases at V and 2 bases at J, with 13 bases in the middle. The CDR3 sequence is CASSEALARTNEKLFF. CDR3 in DNA: TGTGCCAGCAGTGAGGCTCTTGCAAGGACTAATGAAAAACTGTTTTTT.

The chain combines TRBV7-6 with TRBJ2-3; 10 bases fit TRBD2. The CDR3 loop spans 14 amino acids. CDR1 is SGHVS, CDR2 FNYEAQ, per germline. V gave up 0 bases and J gave up 14 bases; unmatched junction bases: 8. CDR3 in DNA: TGTGCCAGCAGCTTAGCGACTAGCGGGCTCCCCCCGTATTTT. It specifies CASSLATSGLPPYF.

In its sample, this clone was seen once. This chain joins TRBV28 and TRBJ1-5; TRBD1 matches 7 bases. Germline CDR1 and CDR2: MDHEN and SYDVKM. The CDR3 runs to 16 residues. Unmatched junction bases numbered 17, after V lost 6 bases and J lost 9 bases. Here the CDR3 reads CASSTARLGQLGPQHF. CDR3 sequence (DNA): TGTGCCAGCAGCACCGCTCGTCTGGGACAGTTGGGGCCCCAGCATTTT.

The chain recombines TRBV2 with TRBJ2-7, with D unclear. CDR1 is SNHLY and CDR2 is FYNNEI in the germline V gene. The V and J ends lost 6 bases and 4 bases respectively, with 19 bases between them. The CDR3 runs 15 residues. The chain's CDR3 is CASSGMGPDRYEQYF. The CDR3 DNA reads as TGTGCCAGCAGCGGAATGGGTCCGGACCGGTACGAGCAGTACTTC.

V gene TRBV4-1 combines with J gene TRBJ2-1, with D perhaps assigned TRBD1 or TRBD2 (5 bases each). The V gene's germline CDR1 is MGHRA and CDR2 YSYEKL. The CDR3 loop spans 15 amino acids. V gave up 0 bases and J gave up 9 bases, with 15 bases separating them. CDR3 DNA sequence: TGCGCCAGCAGCCAAGAAACGGGACGGGACGGTGAGCAGTTCTTC. Translated, it gives CASSQETGRDGEQFF.

The chain recombines TRBV6-1 with TRBJ1-5; D not certain. The germline CDR1 and CDR2 sequences are MNHNS and SASEGT. CDR3 length: 10 amino acids. The V and J ends lost 8 bases and 4 bases respectively, with 3 bases between them. The CDR3 here is CASGNQPQHF. The CDR3 coding sequence is TGTGCCAGCGGAAATCAGCCCCAGCATTTT.

The J gene is TRBJ2-7, the V gene TRBV6-6; possibly TRBD2 for D (5 bases). Per germline, CDR1 MNHNY and CDR2 SVGAGI (reference sequence). Trimming pared 2 bases from V and 6 bases from J, leaving 14 bases between. This CDR3 is 14 amino acids long. The CDR3 protein is CASSYLKADGEQYF. The CDR3 coding sequence is TGTGCCAGCAGTTACCTCAAAGCGGATGGCGAGCAGTACTTC.

This chain links TRBV28 with TRBJ2-1; D may be TRBD2 (6 bases). Germline V gene data show CDR1 as MDHEN and CDR2 as SYDVKM. Trimming stripped 7 bases from V and 3 bases from J, with 13 bases between. This CDR3 has 14 residues. CDR3 amino acids: CASNGGPGYNEQFF. Written as DNA, the CDR3 is TGTGCCAGCAACGGAGGGCCGGGCTACAATGAGCAGTTCTTC.

CDR3 sequence reads: CASKRPSGNTIYF. For the CDR3, the DNA is TGTGCCAGTAAACGTCCCTCTGGAAACACCATATATTTT. The chain links TRBV19 to TRBJ1-3; no firm D call. From germline, CDR1 is LNHDA and CDR2 SQIVND (reference sequence). The V end lost 7 bases, the J end lost 0 bases, and 7 bases lay between the germline ends. This CDR3 comprises 13 residues.

This clone was picked up one time. The chain carries TRBV5-1 and TRBJ1-2; D perhaps matches TRBD1 (5 bases). V was shortened by 0 bases and J by 3 bases, with 12 bases between the two germline ends. CDR1 and CDR2 (germline): SGHRS, YFSETQ. The CDR3 extends over 15 amino acids. CDR3 in amino acids: CASSLVPDKDYGYTF. The CDR3 nucleotides read TGCGCCAGCAGCTTGGTTCCGGACAAGGACTATGGCTACACCTTC.

For this clone: Distinct nucleotide sequences in the sample also encode this CDR3. The genes are TRBV11-3 and TRBJ2-7; TRBD2 matches at 8 bases. The V and J ends lost 2 bases and 3 bases, in that order; junction bases with no gene match: 6. Germline V gives CDR1 SGHNT, CDR2 YENEEA. The length of the CDR3 is 15 residues. CDR3 in amino acids: CASSLSSGRGYEQYF. In nucleotides, the CDR3 is TGTGCCAGCAGCTTATCCAGCGGGAGAGGCTACGAGCAGTACTTC.

The genes are TRBV5-4 and TRBJ2-5; 8 bases line up with TRBD1. Per the germline V gene, CDR1 is SGHNT and CDR2 is YYREEE (reference sequence). The CDR3 runs 14 residues. The V segment lost 2 bases and the J segment 4 bases; nucleotides outside the gene matches: 4. As DNA, the CDR3 is TGTGCCAGCAGCTTAAAGACAGGGGCAGAGACCCAGTACTTC. Amino acid sequence: CASSLKTGAETQYF.

The rearrangement links TRBV4-2 to TRBJ1-1, with D unclear. The germline V gene has CDR1 LGHNA and CDR2 YNFKEQ. V lost 0 bases, J lost 2 bases, and 10 bases lay in between. The CDR3 is 15 amino acids. The DNA for the CDR3 is TGTGCCAGCAGCCAAGATGTGGGGTATAACACTGAAGCTTTCTTT. This encodes CASSQDVGYNTEAFF.

The genes are TRBV27 and TRBJ1-4; no definite D call. CDR1 is MNHEY, CDR2 SMNVEV, per germline (reference sequence). V lost 6 bases, J lost 0 bases, and 11 bases lay in between. CDR3 length: 15 amino acids. CDR3 loop: CASRAGFATNEKLFF. The CDR3 DNA reads as TGTGCCAGCAGGGCTGGGTTTGCAACTAATGAAAAACTGTTTTTT.

The CDR3 bases are TGTGCCAGCACCACGTCGGGGCGGGGGGTCTTTTGGGAGACCCAGTACTTC. This sequence encodes CASTTSGRGVFWETQYF. J is TRBJ2-5 and V is TRBV7-6; 8 positions agree with TRBD2. CDR3 length: 17 amino acids. Germline V gene lookup returns CDR1 SGHVS and CDR2 FNYEAQ. V lost 7 bases and J lost 5; bases outside the gene matches: 18. Filled out from reference TRBV7-6 and TRBJ2-5, the complete variable domain reads GAGVSQSPRYKVTKRGQDVALRCDPISGHVSLYWYRQALGQGPEFLTYFNYEAQQDKSGLPNDRFSAERPEGSISTLTIQRTEQRDSAMYRCASTTSGRGVFWETQYFGPGTRLLVL.

The CDR3 sequence is CASSSWGADTQYF. The CDR3 DNA reads as TGTGCCAGCAGTTCCTGGGGCGCAGATACGCAGTATTTT. The V gene is TRBV27, the J gene TRBJ2-3; D perhaps matches TRBD1 (5 bases). The CDR3 length is 13 residues. CDR1 and CDR2 (germline): MNHEY, SMNVEV (reference sequence). V shed 4 bases and J shed 4 bases, with 9 bases lying between them.

V usage is TRBV13 and J usage is TRBJ2-1; 10 bases match TRBD2. CDR3 length: 15 residues. V trimming: 5 bases; J trimming: 8 bases; junction bases outside the gene matches: 9. Looked up from germline, CDR1 is PRHDT and CDR2 is FYEKMQ (reference sequence). The CDR3 nucleotides are TGTGCCAGCAGCCCCCCTAGCGGGAGTTTCGATGAGCAGTTCTTC. This translates into CASSPPSGSFDEQFF. Complete variable domain (other parts from reference TRBV13 and TRBJ2-1): AAGVIQSPRHLIKEKRETATLKCYPIPRHDTVYWYQQGPGQDPQFLISFYEKMQSDKGSIPDRFSAQQFSDYHSELNMSSLELGDSALYFCASSPPSGSFDEQFFGPGTRLTVL.

The rearrangement uses TRBV6-5 and TRBJ2-6; no definite D call. Per germline, CDR1 MNHEY and CDR2 SVGAGI. V lost 4 bases, J lost 0 bases, and 10 bases lay in between. The CDR3 runs 16 residues. For the CDR3, the DNA is TGTGCCAGCAGTTCCACACACAGCTCTGGGGCCAACGTCCTGACTTTC. Translation gives CASSSTHSSGANVLTF.

Only one count was recorded for this clone. The V and J genes are TRBV6-6 and TRBJ1-2, with 8 positions matching TRBD1. The germline gives CDR1 MNHNY, CDR2 SVGAGI (reference sequence). This CDR3 has 14 residues. After removal of 6 bases from V and 0 bases from J, the junction contained 3 bases not matched to a gene. The CDR3 coding sequence is TGTGCCAGCAGGACGACAGGGGCTAACTATGGCTACACCTTC. Residues: CASRTTGANYGYTF.

The chain uses TRBV11-3 and TRBJ2-2; no clear D. The V end was cut by 0 bases, the J end by 5 bases, with 13 bases between. Germline V CDR1 and CDR2: SGHNT, YENEEA. This CDR3 region has 16 residues. In DNA form, the CDR3 reads TGTGCCAGCAGCTTAGATCTCGGAGTGGGGACCGGGGAGCTGTTTTTT. Encoded protein: CASSLDLGVGTGELFF. Complete variable domain (other parts from reference TRBV11-3 and TRBJ2-2): EAGVVQSPRYKIIEKKQPVAFWCNPISGHNTLYWYLQNLGQGPELLIRYENEEAVDDSQLPKDRFSAERLKGVDSTLKIQPAELGDSAVYLCASSLDLGVGTGELFFGEGSRLTVL.

The chain carries TRBV4-1 and TRBJ2-7, with D possibly matching TRBD2 (6 bases). CDR1 is MGHRA, CDR2 YSYEKL, per germline. The V gene lost 4 bases and the J gene lost 2 bases, with 9 bases spanning the gap. This CDR3 has 13 amino acids. This CDR3 is CASSRGGPYEQYF. In DNA, the CDR3 is TGCGCCAGCAGCCGTGGAGGGCCCTACGAGCAGTACTTC.

V usage is TRBV6-1 and J usage is TRBJ1-1; possible D gene TRBD1, 5 bases. CDR1 and CDR2 from the germline V gene are MNHNS and SASEGT. There are 12 residues in the CDR3. The V gene lost 7 bases and the J gene lost 5 bases, with 11 bases spanning the gap. CDR3 sequence (DNA): TGTGCCAGCAATAGGGGCGATACTGAAGCTTTCTTT. Protein sequence: CASNRGDTEAFF.

The rearrangement links TRBV5-1 to TRBJ2-7; the D gene is possibly TRBD2 (6 bases). Per the germline V gene, CDR1 is SGHRS and CDR2 is YFSETQ. The CDR3 extends over 17 amino acids. Deletions cut 0 bases from V and 0 bases from J, with 16 bases between. The CDR3 region has the DNA TGCGCCAGCAGCTTGGACCTCAACTCCGGGAGCTCCTACGAGCAGTACTTC. Encoded protein: CASSLDLNSGSSYEQYF.

A word on this clone: In the same sample, other DNA sequences code for this CDR3. V and J are TRBV11-3 and TRBJ2-1, with D possibly TRBD2 on 6 matching bases. The CDR3 length is 16 residues. V gave up 1 base and J gave up 4 bases, with 14 bases separating them. Germline-derived CDR1 and CDR2 are SGHNT and YENEEA. CDR3 in amino acids: CASSLAGREPYNEQFF. The CDR3 nucleotides read TGTGCCAGCAGCTTAGCTGGGCGGGAACCTTACAATGAGCAGTTCTTC.

The J gene is TRBJ2-7, the V gene TRBV9; possibly TRBD2 for D (7 bases). Germline V gene lookup returns CDR1 SGDLS and CDR2 YYNGEE. This CDR3 region has 15 residues. V was pared by 0 bases and J by 6 bases, with 16 bases between. CDR3 DNA sequence: TGTGCCAGCAGCGTAGGTCCGGGGGGCCGGTTCGAGCAGTACTTC. Protein product: CASSVGPGGRFEQYF.

The V gene is TRBV25-1, the J gene TRBJ1-2; 7 bases are shared with TRBD1. With V trimmed by 2 bases and J by 4 bases, 7 bases remained unmatched. This CDR3 has 15 residues. In germline, CDR1 is MGHDK, CDR2 SYGVNS. CDR3: CASSEDREGSYGYTF. DNA for the CDR3: TGTGCCAGCAGTGAAGACAGGGAGGGGTCCTATGGCTACACCTTC.

V usage is TRBV5-1 and J usage is TRBJ2-5; either TRBD1 or TRBD2 may fit D (6 bases each). V was trimmed by 4 bases and J by 3 bases, leaving 10 bases between them. The CDR3 length is 13 residues. The germline V gene has CDR1 SGHRS and CDR2 YFSETQ. DNA of the CDR3: TGCGCCAGCAGCCCGGGGGCTGAAGAGACCCAGTACTTC. This codes for CASSPGAEETQYF.